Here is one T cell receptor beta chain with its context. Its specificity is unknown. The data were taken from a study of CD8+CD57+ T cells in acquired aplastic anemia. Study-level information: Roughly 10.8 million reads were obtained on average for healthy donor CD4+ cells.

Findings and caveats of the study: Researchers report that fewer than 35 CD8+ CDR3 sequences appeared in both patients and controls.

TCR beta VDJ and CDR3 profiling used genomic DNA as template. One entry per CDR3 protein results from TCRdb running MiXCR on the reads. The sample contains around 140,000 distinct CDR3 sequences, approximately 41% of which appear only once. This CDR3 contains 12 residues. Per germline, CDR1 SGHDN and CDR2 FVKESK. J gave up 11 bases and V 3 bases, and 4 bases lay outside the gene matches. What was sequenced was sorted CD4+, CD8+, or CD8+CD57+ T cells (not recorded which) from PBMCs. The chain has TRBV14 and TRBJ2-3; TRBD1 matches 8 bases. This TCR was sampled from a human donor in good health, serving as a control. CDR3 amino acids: CASSQIGTGQYF. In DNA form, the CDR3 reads TGTGCCAGCAGCCAGATCGGGACAGGGCAGTATTTT. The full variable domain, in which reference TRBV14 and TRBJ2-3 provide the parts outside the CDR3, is EAGVTQFPSHSVIEKGQTVTLRCDPISGHDNLYWYRRVMGKEIKFLLHFVKESKQDESGMPNNRFLAERTGGTYSTLKVQPAELEDSGVYFCASSQIGTGQYFGPGTRLTVL.